One and the same sample provided the 19 T cell receptor beta chains below, sequenced in a study of blood T cell repertoires in COVID-19. Using immunoSEQ multiplex PCR, the repertoire was profiled, and TCRdb retains in-frame clones only, with some absent. The sample has roughly 180,000 clones; around 90% are singletons. Sequencing used PBMCs or T cells enriched from blood (not recorded which). The receptors here all came from a woman aged 25-40 years who had recovered from COVID-19.

The chain recombines TRBV27 with TRBJ1-6, with 9 positions matching TRBD1. The CDR3 contains 17 residues. The germline V gene encodes CDR1 MNHEY and CDR2 SMNVEV (reference sequence). V was pared by 3 bases and J by 7 bases, with 10 bases of the junction left unmatched. CDR3 DNA: TGTGCCAGCAGTTTTCTTGTTTCGGACAGGGGAAATTCACCCCTCCACTTT. This translates into CASSFLVSDRGNSPLHF.

The chain employs TRBV27 and TRBJ1-1; TRBD1 might be the D (6 bases). CDR3 length equals 15 residues. V was clipped by 6 bases and J by 4 bases, with 18 bases between them. CDR1 is MNHEY and CDR2 is SMNVEV in the germline V gene (reference sequence). The CDR3 region is CASSLMGVQGTEAFF. The CDR3 nucleotides read TGTGCCAGCAGCCTCATGGGGGTACAGGGCACTGAAGCTTTCTTT.

The genes are TRBV7-2 and TRBJ2-2; 7 nucleotides line up with TRBD2. V shed 5 bases and J 1 base; nucleotides not matched to a gene: 10. Germline CDR1 and CDR2: SGHTA and FQGNSA. The CDR3 sequence is 17 residues long. The CDR3 DNA reads TGTGCCAGCAGCCCCCTTATCAGCGGGATGAACACCGGGGAGCTGTTTTTT. Protein: CASSPLISGMNTGELFF.

CDR3 amino acids: CASSPLAESGNTIYF. The CDR3 nucleotides read TGTGCCAGCTCACCACTCGCCGAGTCTGGAAACACCATATATTTT. The V call is TRBV18, the J call TRBJ1-3; D remains unclear. V dropped 1 base and J dropped 1 base, with 8 bases sitting between them. CDR1 KGHSH and CDR2 LQKENI come from the germline V gene. The CDR3 covers 15 residues.

V gene TRBV6-5 combines with J gene TRBJ2-7, with 10 bases matching TRBD1. This CDR3 is 14 amino acids long. Trimming at V came to 4 bases and at J to 1 base, leaving 1 base not matched to a gene. Germline V gene data show CDR1 as MNHEY and CDR2 as SVGAGI. The CDR3 DNA follows: TGTGCCAGCAGTTGGGACAGGGGTTCCTACGAGCAGTACTTC. Its protein is CASSWDRGSYEQYF.

CDR3 protein: CASSLRDSRTEAFF. The CDR3 nucleotides are TGTGCCAGCAGTTTAAGGGACAGTCGGACTGAAGCTTTCTTT. V and J are TRBV27 and TRBJ1-1, with 7 bases matching TRBD1. Germline V gives CDR1 MNHEY, CDR2 SMNVEV (reference sequence). After removal of 2 bases from V and 5 bases from J, the junction contained 5 bases not matched to a gene. This CDR3 spans 14 amino acids.

This sequence joins TRBV9 and TRBJ2-2; TRBD2 agrees at 9 bases. CDR3 length: 17 residues. Germline lookup yields CDR1 SGDLS and CDR2 YYNGEE. V dropped 2 bases and J dropped 5; count of bases not matched to a gene: 10. This CDR3 reads CASSVVGGLARTGELFF. DNA for the CDR3: TGTGCCAGCAGCGTCGTGGGTGGACTAGCGAGGACCGGGGAGCTGTTTTTT.

The rearrangement joins TRBV7-3 to TRBJ1-1; D remains unclear. V was clipped by 1 base and J by 1 base, with 7 bases between them. Germline lookup yields CDR1 SGHTA and CDR2 FQGTGA. The CDR3 extends over 14 amino acids. The chain's CDR3 is CASSLKPGNTEAFF. CDR3 in DNA: TGTGCCAGCAGCTTAAAGCCGGGGAACACTGAAGCTTTCTTT.

The genes are TRBV30 and TRBJ1-2, with 8 bases that match TRBD1. Trimming took 8 bases from V and 6 from J; bases not matched to a gene: 14. Germline CDR1 GTSNPN, CDR2 SVGIG (reference sequence). The CDR3 runs to 14 residues. CDR3 sequence: CAGIETGEADGYTF. DNA for the CDR3: TGTGCCGGCATCGAGACAGGGGAGGCGGATGGCTACACCTTC.

V gene TRBV28 combines with J gene TRBJ1-1, with a possible D match to TRBD1 (5 bases). The CDR3 has 14 residues. Germline CDR1 and CDR2: MDHEN and SYDVKM. The ends were cut back, 4 bases at V and 5 bases at J, with 14 bases in the middle. The CDR3 spells CASSWGERGTEAFF. The CDR3 coding sequence is TGTGCCAGCAGTTGGGGGGAACGGGGTACTGAAGCTTTCTTT. Complete variable domain (other parts from reference TRBV28 and TRBJ1-1): DVKVTQSSRYLVKRTGEKVFLECVQDMDHENMFWYRQDPGLGLRLIYFSYDVKMKEKGDIPEGYSVSREKKERFSLILESASTNQTSMYLCASSWGERGTEAFFGQGTRLTVV.

The rearrangement joins TRBV7-2 to TRBJ1-2, with 9 nucleotides matching TRBD1. The V and J ends lost 5 bases and 2 bases, in that order; junction bases with no gene match: 6. The CDR3 spans 15 residues. CDR1 is SGHTA and CDR2 is FQGNSA in the germline V gene. The CDR3 coding sequence is TGTGCCAGCAGCCCCCCCGGGACAGGGAACTATGGCTACACCTTC. This sequence encodes CASSPPGTGNYGYTF.

J is TRBJ1-5 and V is TRBV24-1; D remains unclear. Looked up from germline, CDR1 is KGHDR and CDR2 is SFDVKD. Deletions cut 7 bases from V and 11 bases from J, with 29 bases between. This CDR3 region has 17 residues. CDR3 bases: TGTGCCACCAGCGACAATGCTCCTGGCCAAGATATTGTGTCCCAGCATTTT. This gives the protein CATSDNAPGQDIVSQHF.

The chain uses TRBV4-1 and TRBJ1-1; D perhaps matches TRBD1 (6 bases). V was pared by 5 bases and J by 6 bases, with 13 bases between. The length of the CDR3 is 13 residues. From germline, CDR1 is MGHRA and CDR2 YSYEKL. CDR3 sequence reads: CASSEGGQSEAFF. In DNA, the CDR3 is TGCGCCAGCAGCGAAGGCGGACAGTCTGAAGCTTTCTTT.

The chain links TRBV5-1 to TRBJ1-2; perhaps TRBD1 as D (6 bases). Germline CDR1 is SGHRS and CDR2 is YFSETQ. The CDR3 is 13 residues long. V was shortened by 7 bases and J by 6 bases, with 16 bases between the two germline ends. CDR3: CASFTGGANGYTF. The CDR3 nucleotides are TGCGCCAGCTTCACGGGGGGGGCCAATGGCTACACCTTC. The full variable domain, its missing parts supplied by reference TRBV5-1 and TRBJ1-2, is KAGVTQTPRYLIKTRGQQVTLSCSPISGHRSVSWYQQTPGQGLQFLFEYFSETQRNKGNFPGRFSGRQFSNSRSEMNVSTLELGDSALYLCASFTGGANGYTFGSGTRLTVV.

The rearrangement links TRBV29-1 to TRBJ2-7; 8 bases align to TRBD1. V shed 0 bases, J shed 7 bases, and the junction held 8 bases outside the gene matches. CDR1 and CDR2 from the germline V gene are SQVTM and ANQGSEA. The CDR3 is 14 amino acids. CDR3 nucleotides: TGCAGCGTTGAAGATGCGACAGGGGTGGTTGAGCAGTACTTC. This gives the protein CSVEDATGVVEQYF.

J is TRBJ1-2 and V is TRBV5-6; D perhaps matches TRBD1 (5 bases). Germline CDR1 reads SGHDT; CDR2 reads YYEEEE. The CDR3 totals 16 residues. V lost 0 bases and J 2 bases, leaving 14 bases between the germline ends. The CDR3 region is CASSLVVFDRNYGYTF. CDR3 nucleotide sequence: TGTGCCAGCAGCTTGGTAGTTTTTGACAGAAACTATGGCTACACCTTC.

The chain joins TRBV24-1 to TRBJ2-1; TRBD2 matches at 14 bases. The trim removed 12 bases at V and 7 bases at J, leaving 4 bases unmatched. The CDR3 loop spans 13 amino acids. Germline V CDR1 and CDR2: KGHDR, SFDVKD. The CDR3, as DNA: TGTGCCTCCGGGACTAGCGGGAGAAATGAGCAGTTCTTC. Its protein is CASGTSGRNEQFF.

This rearrangement joins TRBV7-2 to TRBJ1-5, with D maybe TRBD1 (6 bases). V lost 4 bases and J lost 4, with 14 bases in between. The CDR3 consists of 15 residues. The germline V gene has CDR1 SGHTA and CDR2 FQGNSA. CDR3 sequence (DNA): TGTGCCAGCAGCTCAGATGGACAGCCTAATCAGCCCCAGCATTTT. The encoded protein is CASSSDGQPNQPQHF.

The chain links TRBV6-2 or TRBV6-3 to TRBJ2-1, with 13 bases matching TRBD2. The CDR3 contains 16 residues. Germline V gives CDR1 MNHEY, CDR2 SVGEGT. Germline trimming cut 1 base from V and 6 bases from J; bases unmatched to any gene: 3. CDR3 sequence: CASSYLRTSGSNEQFF. Here the CDR3 DNA reads TGTGCCAGCAGTTACTTGAGGACTAGCGGGAGCAATGAGCAGTTCTTC.